This T cell receptor (beta chain) derives from a study of blood T cell repertoires in COVID-19. About the study: Acute-phase and convalescent COVID-19 samples originated in the United States, Italy and Spain. T cells, B-cell-depleted T cells, or PBMCs supplied cDNA or gDNA.

In the source study's methods: Nucleated cell number was recorded as an estimate derived from reference gene primer amplification. This table comes from immunoSEQ multiplex PCR, and its TCRdb copy is limited to in-frame clones, with some not included. The V and J calls and clone size are taken from that table; D and trimming were inferred from the DNA. This table holds some 52,000 clones, about 90% found once. This CDR3 is built from 13 residues. Trimming removed 6 bases at V and 12 bases at J, with 18 bases between. Germline V lookup: CDR1 MNHEY, CDR2 SVGEGT. Sequenced material: peripheral blood. This receptor was identified in a human donor with active COVID-19. The donor label of this sample is uncertain. The chain joins TRBV6-2 or TRBV6-3 to TRBJ2-1; maybe TRBD2 (6 bases). The CDR3 DNA sequence: TGTGCCAGCAGCATTCGTCGGGTGGAGGGGCAGTTCTTC. It encodes CASSIRRVEGQFF.